Listed below are T cell receptor beta chains from one sample, sequenced in a study of vaccination effects on CD4 cells after COVID-19. The antigens for these receptors are not known. Sequenced by immunoSEQ multiplex PCR; TCRdb stores in-frame clones only, minus some. The sample records approximately 30,000 clones, 55% to 65% being singletons. The sequenced sample was CD4+ T cells from PBMCs cultured without peptide, obtained before COVID-19 vaccination. The receptors originated from a human donor who received a COVID-19 vaccine. Both conserved end residues are part of each CDR3. Fields, in order: J gene, D gene, clone size, V gene, CDR3 DNA, CDR3 protein. A D gene is named only where the DNA matches it firmly. Not all rows give a size; the values are once, few, many and, for expanded clones, a class.

J gene: TRBJ2-7; D gene: -; clone size: -; V gene: TRBV6-5; CDR3 DNA: TGTGCCAGCAGTTCCCCGGGCGAGCAGTACTTC; CDR3 protein: CASSSPGEQYF
J gene: TRBJ2-6; D gene: -; clone size: once; V gene: TRBV5-1; CDR3 DNA: TGCGCCAGCAGGTATTCTGGGGCCAACGTCCTGACTTTC; CDR3 protein: CASRYSGANVLTF
J gene: TRBJ2-7; D gene: TRBD2; clone size: few; V gene: TRBV10-3; CDR3 DNA: TGTGCCACCCGGGGGAGCGGGAGCCCCTACGAGCAGTACTTC; CDR3 protein: CATRGSGSPYEQYF
J gene: TRBJ2-3; D gene: -; clone size: -; V gene: TRBV2; CDR3 DNA: TGTGCCAGCAGTGAGCGAGATACGCAGTATTTT; CDR3 protein: CASSERDTQYF
J gene: TRBJ1-1; D gene: TRBD1; clone size: -; V gene: TRBV5-1; CDR3 DNA: TGCGCCAGCAGCTTGCGTGCCGACAGGGGGGCTGAAGCTTTCTTT; CDR3 protein: CASSLRADRGAEAFF
J gene: TRBJ2-4; D gene: -; clone size: once; V gene: TRBV19; CDR3 DNA: TGTGCCAGTAGTATAGATAGAATGAGACAGAAAAACATTCAGTACTTC; CDR3 protein: CASSIDRMRQKNIQYF
J gene: TRBJ1-5; D gene: TRBD1; clone size: few; V gene: TRBV7-8; CDR3 DNA: TGTGCCAGCAGCCTTAGGGGACAGGGACGTCAGCCCCAGCATTTT; CDR3 protein: CASSLRGQGRQPQHF
J gene: TRBJ1-2; D gene: -; clone size: -; V gene: TRBV18; CDR3 DNA: TGTGCCAGCTCACCGGACAGTTCCTATGGCTACACCTTC; CDR3 protein: CASSPDSSYGYTF
J gene: TRBJ2-5; D gene: TRBD1; clone size: -; V gene: TRBV19; CDR3 DNA: TGTGCCAGTAGTATAGTCTTAATGGGACAGGAAGAGACCCAGTACTTC; CDR3 protein: CASSIVLMGQEETQYF
J gene: TRBJ2-1; D gene: TRBD2; clone size: -; V gene: TRBV19; CDR3 DNA: TGTGCCAGTAGTATTTTCGGGGGAGGGGAAAGCAATGAGCAGTTCTTC; CDR3 protein: CASSIFGGGESNEQFF
J gene: TRBJ2-4; D gene: -; clone size: -; V gene: TRBV18; CDR3 DNA: TGTGCCAGCTCACCAGGGGGGTTGCTAGCCAAAAACATTCAGTACTTC; CDR3 protein: CASSPGGLLAKNIQYF
J gene: TRBJ2-4; D gene: TRBD2; clone size: -; V gene: TRBV7-2; CDR3 DNA: TGTGCCAGCAGCCCCACCGGGGGGTTGGACATTCAGTACTTC; CDR3 protein: CASSPTGGLDIQYF
J gene: TRBJ1-2; D gene: -; clone size: -; V gene: TRBV28; CDR3 DNA: TGTGCCAGCAGGACCTCGGGGGGCTATGGCTACACCTTC; CDR3 protein: CASRTSGGYGYTF
J gene: TRBJ2-7; D gene: -; clone size: -; V gene: TRBV7-2; CDR3 DNA: TGTGCCAGCAGCTTAGTCGCCTCACCAAGTTCCTACGAGCAGTACTTC; CDR3 protein: CASSLVASPSSYEQYF
J gene: TRBJ2-7; D gene: -; clone size: -; V gene: TRBV12-3/TRBV12-4; CDR3 DNA: TGTGCCAGCACCTCAATGGGCGGGCAGTACTTC; CDR3 protein: CASTSMGGQYF
J gene: TRBJ2-7; D gene: TRBD2; clone size: -; V gene: TRBV6-1; CDR3 DNA: TGTGCCAGCAGTGAAAGATGGAGAGCGGGGGTAAACTACTACGAGCAGTACTTC; CDR3 protein: CASSERWRAGVNYYEQYF
J gene: TRBJ1-1; D gene: -; clone size: -; V gene: TRBV20-1; CDR3 DNA: TGCAGTGCTGCTTGGGAGCCCAAAGCTTTCTTT; CDR3 protein: CSAAWEPKAFF
J gene: TRBJ1-2; D gene: TRBD1; clone size: -; V gene: TRBV7-8; CDR3 DNA: TGTGCCAGCAGCTTAGAAGGGACAGGGGTTTCTGGCTACACCTTC; CDR3 protein: CASSLEGTGVSGYTF
J gene: TRBJ2-3; D gene: TRBD2; clone size: -; V gene: TRBV2; CDR3 DNA: TGTGCCAGCAGCGAGGGACTAGCTAACCGGGATACGCAGTATTTT; CDR3 protein: CASSEGLANRDTQYF
J gene: TRBJ1-1; D gene: -; clone size: -; V gene: TRBV14; CDR3 DNA: TGTGCCAGCAGCCAAGATTCATCTGAAGCTTTCTTT; CDR3 protein: CASSQDSSEAFF
J gene: TRBJ2-7; D gene: -; clone size: -; V gene: TRBV7-2; CDR3 DNA: TGTGCCAGTAAAAAGGGGGGGAGCTCCTACGAGCAGTACTTC; CDR3 protein: CASKKGGSSYEQYF
J gene: TRBJ2-1; D gene: TRBD2; clone size: -; V gene: TRBV7-2; CDR3 DNA: TGTGCCAGCAGCTTAGGCCTCCTAGCGGGGGGGTTCTTC; CDR3 protein: CASSLGLLAGGFF
J gene: TRBJ2-1; D gene: TRBD2; clone size: -; V gene: TRBV5-6; CDR3 DNA: TGTGCCAGCAGCCCGGGACTAGCGGGCACCAATGAGCAGTTCTTC; CDR3 protein: CASSPGLAGTNEQFF
J gene: TRBJ1-6; D gene: -; clone size: -; V gene: TRBV6-1; CDR3 DNA: TGTGCCAGCAGTGAAGTCAGGGGAAATTCACCCCTCCACTTT; CDR3 protein: CASSEVRGNSPLHF
J gene: TRBJ2-3; D gene: -; clone size: few; V gene: TRBV6-2/TRBV6-3; CDR3 DNA: TGTGCCAGCAGTTACGGGGAGGCAGATAGCACAGATACGCAGTATTTT; CDR3 protein: CASSYGEADSTDTQYF
J gene: TRBJ1-2; D gene: TRBD1; clone size: -; V gene: TRBV18; CDR3 DNA: TGTGCCAGCTCACCCCCTGCGTTTGTCGGGACAGGGCTTGGCTACACCTTC; CDR3 protein: CASSPPAFVGTGLGYTF
J gene: TRBJ2-1; D gene: TRBD2; clone size: -; V gene: TRBV2; CDR3 DNA: TGTGCCAGCAGCGGGACTAGCGGGAATCCCGGGACTGAGCAGTTCTTC; CDR3 protein: CASSGTSGNPGTEQFF
J gene: TRBJ1-2; D gene: -; clone size: -; V gene: TRBV5-1; CDR3 DNA: TGCGCCAGCAGCTTGAGGGGCAGACCTAACTATGGCTACACCTTC; CDR3 protein: CASSLRGRPNYGYTF
J gene: TRBJ1-3; D gene: -; clone size: -; V gene: TRBV7-2; CDR3 DNA: TGTGCCAGCAGCTTAGTCCTGGGTGGGGACACCATATATTTT; CDR3 protein: CASSLVLGGDTIYF
J gene: TRBJ1-2; D gene: -; clone size: -; V gene: TRBV7-9; CDR3 DNA: TGTGCCAGCAGCTCGGCAGGGAGTTCGGGTAACTATGGCTACACCTTC; CDR3 protein: CASSSAGSSGNYGYTF
J gene: TRBJ1-2; D gene: -; clone size: -; V gene: TRBV5-1; CDR3 DNA: TGCGCCAGCAACGTAGAGGGTGACTATGGCTACACCTTC; CDR3 protein: CASNVEGDYGYTF
J gene: TRBJ1-5; D gene: -; clone size: few; V gene: TRBV25-1; CDR3 DNA: TGTGCCAGCAGTCAAGGGCAGGGAGGTAATCAGCCCCAGCATTTT; CDR3 protein: CASSQGQGGNQPQHF
J gene: TRBJ1-1; D gene: TRBD1; clone size: -; V gene: TRBV11-3; CDR3 DNA: TGTGCCAGCAGCTACGCCGGGACAGGGGTTACCACTGAAGCTTTCTTT; CDR3 protein: CASSYAGTGVTTEAFF
J gene: TRBJ2-2; D gene: TRBD2; clone size: few; V gene: TRBV11-2; CDR3 DNA: TGTGCCAGCAGCCTCCGGACTAGCGGGATGATCGGGGAGCTGTTTTTT; CDR3 protein: CASSLRTSGMIGELFF
J gene: TRBJ2-1; D gene: TRBD1; clone size: -; V gene: TRBV6-5; CDR3 DNA: TGTGCCAGCAGTTACCAGGGACAGGCTTACAATGAGCAGTTCTTC; CDR3 protein: CASSYQGQAYNEQFF
J gene: TRBJ2-5; D gene: -; clone size: -; V gene: TRBV5-1; CDR3 DNA: TGCGCCAGCAGCTTCCAAGAGACCCAGTACTTC; CDR3 protein: CASSFQETQYF
J gene: TRBJ1-4; D gene: -; clone size: few; V gene: TRBV25-1; CDR3 DNA: TGTGCCAGCAGTGGCAGCAGCTATCGAGAAAAACTGTTTTTT; CDR3 protein: CASSGSSYREKLFF
J gene: TRBJ1-2; D gene: TRBD1; clone size: -; V gene: TRBV29-1; CDR3 DNA: TGCAGCGTTGGGTCGGGACAGGGGAACTATGGCTACACCTTC; CDR3 protein: CSVGSGQGNYGYTF
J gene: TRBJ1-2; D gene: -; clone size: -; V gene: TRBV7-9; CDR3 DNA: TGTGCCAGCAGCTTATACAGGGATGGCTACACCTTC; CDR3 protein: CASSLYRDGYTF